A selection of T cell receptor beta chains follows, all from one sample in a study of neurological immune-mediated disorders. TCRdb recomputed calls from the 5' RACE reads with MiXCR, one row per CDR3 protein. The sample includes under 60,000 distinct CDR3 sequences, about 3% of them seen just once. Input material: PBMCs. Every receptor here comes from a man aged 35-49 years with multiple sclerosis. The CDR3 runs from the conserved cysteine through the conserved F or W. A D gene is named only where the DNA matches it firmly. Only part of the rows carry a size: once, few, many, or a class if the clone is expanded.

abundance: many
v_gene: TRBV10-1
j_gene: TRBJ2-3
d_gene: TRBD1
CDR3nt: TGCGCCAGCAGTGAGCGACAGGGGTATCCAGATACGCAGTATTTT
CDR3aa: CASSERQGYPDTQYF

abundance: many
v_gene: TRBV5-1
j_gene: TRBJ1-1
d_gene: NA
CDR3nt: TGCGCCAGCAGCTTGGCCTTGGGGACAGAAGCTTTCTTT
CDR3aa: CASSLALGTEAFF

abundance: many
v_gene: TRBV2
j_gene: TRBJ1-2
d_gene: NA
CDR3nt: TGTGCCAGCAGTGACCGGACAGATCTCGGGTATGGCTACACCTTC
CDR3aa: CASSDRTDLGYGYTF

abundance: few
v_gene: TRBV9
j_gene: TRBJ1-6
d_gene: TRBD1
CDR3nt: TGTGCCAGCAGCGCCCAGACAGGGACCAATTCACCCCTCAACTTT
CDR3aa: CASSAQTGTNSPLNF

abundance: many
v_gene: TRBV20-1
j_gene: TRBJ1-2
d_gene: TRBD1
CDR3nt: TGCAGTGCTAGAGATCCATCAGGGGGCATGGACTACACCTTC
CDR3aa: CSARDPSGGMDYTF

abundance: many
v_gene: TRBV7-6
j_gene: TRBJ2-7
d_gene: NA
CDR3nt: TGTGCCAGCAGCTTAAGGGGCGAGGGACCTGGGATTGACGAGCAGTACTTC
CDR3aa: CASSLRGEGPGIDEQYF

abundance: many
v_gene: TRBV5-1
j_gene: TRBJ1-4
d_gene: NA
CDR3nt: TGCGCCAGCTCACAGGGCGACACTAATGAAAAACTGTTTTTT
CDR3aa: CASSQGDTNEKLFF

abundance: many
v_gene: TRBV7-9
j_gene: TRBJ1-1
d_gene: NA
CDR3nt: TGTGCCAGCAGCTTAGATGGAGGCTCCAACACTGAAGCTTTCTTT
CDR3aa: CASSLDGGSNTEAFF

abundance: many
v_gene: TRBV3-1
j_gene: TRBJ2-7
d_gene: TRBD1
CDR3nt: TGTGCCAGCAGCCTCCGGGGTGGGACAGGGTCCTACGAGCAGTACTTC
CDR3aa: CASSLRGGTGSYEQYF

abundance: few
v_gene: TRBV11-2
j_gene: TRBJ2-2
d_gene: NA
CDR3nt: TGTGCCAGCAGTGGCGGATCAACCGGGGAGCTGTTTTTT
CDR3aa: CASSGGSTGELFF

abundance: many
v_gene: TRBV20-1
j_gene: TRBJ2-5
d_gene: NA
CDR3nt: TGCAGTGCGCGGCGCCCCGAGACCCAGTACTTC
CDR3aa: CSARRPETQYF

abundance: many
v_gene: TRBV14
j_gene: TRBJ2-5
d_gene: NA
CDR3nt: TGTGCCAGCAGCCAACTTATCCAAGAGACCCAGTACTTC
CDR3aa: CASSQLIQETQYF

abundance: many
v_gene: TRBV24-1
j_gene: TRBJ2-5
d_gene: NA
CDR3nt: TGTGCCACCAGTGATTTTGGAGAGACCCAGTACTTC
CDR3aa: CATSDFGETQYF

abundance: NA
v_gene: TRBV7-2
j_gene: TRBJ1-5
d_gene: NA
CDR3nt: TGTGCCAGCAGCTTGTACGGAAATAGCAATCAGCCCCAGCATTTT
CDR3aa: CASSLYGNSNQPQHF

abundance: many
v_gene: TRBV13
j_gene: TRBJ1-6
d_gene: NA
CDR3nt: TGTGCCAGCAGCTTCCGAGGTAATTCACCCCTCCACTTT
CDR3aa: CASSFRGNSPLHF

abundance: many
v_gene: TRBV5-1
j_gene: TRBJ2-1
d_gene: NA
CDR3nt: TGCGCCAGCAGTATCTTACCCGGGGGGCCACAAAATGAGCAGTTCTTC
CDR3aa: CASSILPGGPQNEQFF

abundance: many
v_gene: TRBV20-1
j_gene: TRBJ2-1
d_gene: NA
CDR3nt: TGCAGTGCTAGAGGAGGGGCCTCCTACAATGAGCAGTTCTTC
CDR3aa: CSARGGASYNEQFF

abundance: NA
v_gene: TRBV20-1
j_gene: TRBJ1-4
d_gene: NA
CDR3nt: TGCAGTGTGCAGGGAGGAACAAATGAAAAACTGTTTTTT
CDR3aa: CSVQGGTNEKLFF